This TCR beta chain was identified during a study of beta chain features in type 1 diabetes (dated by TCRdb to the late 2010s). At the level of the whole study: Mean age, gender distribution, total cell number and subset yield were not different between patients and healthy donors. In the study, TCRB repertoires of sorted circulating CD4+ T cell subsets from recently diagnosed type 1 diabetes patients were compared with those of matched healthy donors. Naive and central memory subsets were obtained from all 30 or so donors, but regulatory and stem cell-like memory subsets were isolated from only 8 patients and roughly eight healthy donors. A total of about 99,000,000 sorted cells were examined across all samples, and RNA yield correlated strongly with the number of cells per subset. On the study overall, not on this receptor specifically: Naive, central memory and regulatory TCRB repertoires appeared to be more similar among patients than among healthy donors. Because cDNA was sequenced instead of genomic DNA, highly expressing activated cells could be over-represented, though the groups showed no difference in activation or CD3 levels. A moderate but significant shortening of TCRB CDR3 length was observed in type 1 diabetes patients in all four CD4+ subsets. PCR might favor shorter templates, but patient and control samples were amplified and corrected together, so any skew would affect both groups equally. Fewer insertions and more nucleotide deletions at VDJ recombination sites were observed in patients with type 1 diabetes, implying thymic rearrangement abnormalities. Only small numbers of individuals were included in the HLA sub-analyses, which left unresolved whether HLA type had any influence on TCRB rearrangement.

From each donor, a single peripheral blood sample of about 110 mL on average was drawn into heparinised tubes. A BD FACSAria II and a panel including CD45RO, CCR7, CD25, CD127, CD95 and CD27 were used to sort naive, central memory, regulatory and stem cell-like memory CD4+ T cells. A purity above 95% was achieved for all sorted populations. PBMCs were separated immediately by Lymphoprep density gradient centrifugation and were stained directly, without being cultured. To minimize batch effects, samples were stained and sorted in pairs, one healthy donor with one patient per experiment. All of the isolated RNA was reverse transcribed with the High Capacity cDNA Reverse Transcription Kit, so expressed TCRB transcripts were sequenced. Naive, central memory and regulatory T cell samples underwent deep immunoSEQ sequencing, averaging around 3.9 million total reads per sample. Sorted cells were lysed in RLT buffer, and RNA was extracted using DNase-treated RNeasy Micro or Mini kits according to cell number. To prevent cross-contamination, every cell subset was processed on its own, while patient and healthy donor samples were processed together. TCRB sequences were amplified from cDNA with the immunoSEQ multiplex PCR, producing 87-bp fragments spanning the CDR3 region. Sequencing of the amplicons was performed on the Illumina HiSeq platform. In the source study's methods: PCR bias was computationally corrected using synthetic template baselines, reads within Hamming distance 2 were collapsed, and singletons that could not be merged were discarded. Reads were aligned against IMGT to assign V, D and J genes, CDR3 length and insertions or deletions at six rearrangement sites. Within each subset, clonotype counts were normalized to sorted cell number, and only after that were true diversity and Gini coefficients computed with the tcR R package. Repertoire sharing was quantified using the overlap coefficient calculated on TCRB nucleotide sequences. Out-of-frame TCRB sequences from naive cells were analyzed as a proxy for the pre-selection repertoire. As stored in TCRdb, this immuneACCESS dataset retains in-frame rearrangements with V and J assigned. A fraction of the clones does not appear; measured against another copy, unresolved V genes explain less than half of the discrepancy, and the remainder lacks a known reason. V, J and clone size are those of that table, while D and trimming were read from the DNA. Present in this sample are some 150,000 clones, more than 9% of which were seen just once. 1% to 1.5% of the sample is in the top ten clones.

V lost 2 bases and J lost 3 bases, and the count of bases not matched to a germline gene is 4. From the cysteine up to the phenylalanine, the CDR3 has a length of 16 residues. Left in the record is the CDR3 DNA by itself, 48 bases read in frame from the first base. The germline V gene supplies CDR1 LGHNA and CDR2 YNFKEQ. This clone was counted between two and nine times. Which antigen it targets is not known. Base quality data are lacking; no much larger clone is found one base away. The sequencing input was naive CD4+ T cells from blood. In light of the paper, this sample's cell subset or site label describes: true naive CD4+ T cells. The sequence links TRBV4-2 to TRBJ2-3; the junction holds 11 bases that match TRBD2. The source of this sequence is a young man in good health. The bases are TGTGCCAGCAGCCAAATGGCTAGCGGGGGGACAGATACGCAGTATTTT. This codes for CASSQMASGGTDTQYF.